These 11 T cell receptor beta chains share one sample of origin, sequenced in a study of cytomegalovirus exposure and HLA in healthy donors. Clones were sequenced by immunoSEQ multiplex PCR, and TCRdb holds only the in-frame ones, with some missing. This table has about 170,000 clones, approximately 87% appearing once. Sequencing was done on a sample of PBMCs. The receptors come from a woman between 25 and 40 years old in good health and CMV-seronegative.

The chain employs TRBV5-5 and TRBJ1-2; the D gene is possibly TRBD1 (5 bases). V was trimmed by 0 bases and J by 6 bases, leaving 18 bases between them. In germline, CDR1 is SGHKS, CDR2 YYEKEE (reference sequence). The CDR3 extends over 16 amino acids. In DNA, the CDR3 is TGTGCCAGCAGCTTGGGGGGCAGGGCCGATAGGAATGGCTACACCTTC. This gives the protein CASSLGGRADRNGYTF.

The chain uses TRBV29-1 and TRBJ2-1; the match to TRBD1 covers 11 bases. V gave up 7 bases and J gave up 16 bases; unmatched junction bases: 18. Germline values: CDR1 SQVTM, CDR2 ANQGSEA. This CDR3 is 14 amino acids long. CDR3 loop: CSARPGQGVLELFF. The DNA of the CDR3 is TGCAGCGCTCGTCCGGGACAGGGGGTCCTAGAACTATTCTTC.

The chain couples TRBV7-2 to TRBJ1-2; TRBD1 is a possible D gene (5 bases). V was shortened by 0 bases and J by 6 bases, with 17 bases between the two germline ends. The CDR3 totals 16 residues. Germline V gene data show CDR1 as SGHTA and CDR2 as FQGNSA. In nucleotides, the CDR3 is TGTGCCAGCAGCTTAGCGTTAGGGTGGCAGGGCGATGGCTACACCTTC. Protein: CASSLALGWQGDGYTF.

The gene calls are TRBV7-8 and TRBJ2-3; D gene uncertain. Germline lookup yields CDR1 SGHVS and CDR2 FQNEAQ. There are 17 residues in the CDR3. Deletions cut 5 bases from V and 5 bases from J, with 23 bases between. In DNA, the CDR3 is TGTGCCAGCAGCACCATCGGTCTCGGCCTAAGGGAAGATACGCAGTATTTT. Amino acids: CASSTIGLGLREDTQYF. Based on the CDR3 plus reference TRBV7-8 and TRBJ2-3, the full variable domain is GAGVSQSPRYKVAKRGQDVALRCDPISGHVSLFWYQQALGQGPEFLTYFQNEAQLDKSGLPSDRFFAERPEGSVSTLKIQRTQQEDSAVYLCASSTIGLGLREDTQYFGPGTRLTVL.

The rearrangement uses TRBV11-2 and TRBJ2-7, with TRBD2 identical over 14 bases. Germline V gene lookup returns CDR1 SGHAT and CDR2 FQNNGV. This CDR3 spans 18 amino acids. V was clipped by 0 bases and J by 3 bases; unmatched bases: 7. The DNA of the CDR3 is TGTGCCAGCAGCTTAGAAACTGGAGGGACTAGCGGGGGCTACGAGCAGTACTTC. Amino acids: CASSLETGGTSGGYEQYF. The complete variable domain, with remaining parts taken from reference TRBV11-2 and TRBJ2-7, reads EAGVAQSPRYKIIEKRQSVAFWCNPISGHATLYWYQQILGQGPKLLIQFQNNGVVDDSQLPKDRFSAERLKGVDSTLKIQPAKLEDSAVYLCASSLETGGTSGGYEQYFGPGTRLTVT.

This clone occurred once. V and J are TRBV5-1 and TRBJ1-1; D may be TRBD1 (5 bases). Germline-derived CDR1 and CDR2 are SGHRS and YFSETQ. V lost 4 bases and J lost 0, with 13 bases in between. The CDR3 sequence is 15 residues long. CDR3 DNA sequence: TGCGCCAGCAGCGCAATGGACACACTGAACACTGAAGCTTTCTTT. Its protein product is CASSAMDTLNTEAFF.

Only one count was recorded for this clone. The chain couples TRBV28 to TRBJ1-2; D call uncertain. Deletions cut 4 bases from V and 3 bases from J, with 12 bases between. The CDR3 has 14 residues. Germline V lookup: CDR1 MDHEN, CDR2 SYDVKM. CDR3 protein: CASSSRQRHYGYTF. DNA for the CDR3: TGTGCCAGCAGTTCTCGGCAACGCCACTATGGCTACACCTTC.

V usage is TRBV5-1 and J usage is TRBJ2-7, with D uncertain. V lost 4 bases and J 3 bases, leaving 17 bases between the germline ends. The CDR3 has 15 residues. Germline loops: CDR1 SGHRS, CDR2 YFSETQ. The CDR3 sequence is CASSLGPYSDYEQYF. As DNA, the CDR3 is TGCGCCAGCAGCCTGGGCCCTTACTCTGACTACGAGCAGTACTTC.

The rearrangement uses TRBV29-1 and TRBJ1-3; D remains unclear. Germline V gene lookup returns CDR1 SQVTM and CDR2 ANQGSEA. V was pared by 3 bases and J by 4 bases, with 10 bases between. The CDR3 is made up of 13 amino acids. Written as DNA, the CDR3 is TGCAGCGTTGATTTGGGTGCCGGAAACACCATATATTTT. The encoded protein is CSVDLGAGNTIYF.

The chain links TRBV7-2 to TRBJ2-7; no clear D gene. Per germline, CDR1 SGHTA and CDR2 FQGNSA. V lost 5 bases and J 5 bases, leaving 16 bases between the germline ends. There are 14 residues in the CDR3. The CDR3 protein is CASSPGFTVHEQYF. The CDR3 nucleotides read TGTGCCAGCAGCCCGGGCTTCACGGTCCACGAGCAGTACTTC.

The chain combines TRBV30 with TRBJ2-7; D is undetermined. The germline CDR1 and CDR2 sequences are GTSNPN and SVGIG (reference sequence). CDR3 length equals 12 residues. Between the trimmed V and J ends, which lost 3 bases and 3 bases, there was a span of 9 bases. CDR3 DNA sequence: TGTGCCTGGAGCGCTGCGTACTACGAGCAGTACTTC. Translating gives CAWSAAYYEQYF.